Sequencing of this T cell receptor beta chain was carried out in a study of beta chain features in type 1 diabetes. Expressed TCRB transcripts were sequenced because the isolated RNA had all been reverse transcribed beforehand. The protocol was immunoSEQ multiplex PCR, while the TCRdb copy is restricted to in-frame clones and leaves out a portion. Of about 900,000 clones in the sample, under 20% are singletons; the top ten hold 0.023%. CDR1 is SGHTA, CDR2 FQGNSA, per germline. The CDR3 runs 16 residues. Between the trimmed V and J ends, which lost 2 bases and 0 bases, there was a span of 11 bases. One heparinised blood draw averaging approximately 120 mL was given by each donor.

Sequenced sample: naive CD4+ T cells from blood. This chain uses TRBV7-2 with TRBJ1-5; D is ambiguous. The receptor was isolated from a woman younger than 30 in good health. CDR3 nucleotide sequence: TGTGCCAGCAGCTTAAAGACACGGTATAGCAATCAGCCCCAGCATTTT. It translates to CASSLKTRYSNQPQHF.